A selection of T cell receptor beta chains follows, all from one sample in a study of T-cell memory formation after mild COVID-19. TCRdb reprocessed the 5' RACE reads with MiXCR, giving one entry per CDR3 protein. The sample yields fewer than 250,000 distinct CDR3 sequences, around 25% seen once. Sequencing was carried out using PBMCs or a T cell subset sorted from them (not recorded which). The receptor source for this set is an adult woman who had mild COVID-19 (a few samples of this study predate the infection). Cell type and time point are not known. Each CDR3 is given with its conserved first and last residue. D genes are given only for firm matches. Size is stated for part of the rows, as once, few or many counts, or as a class when the clone is expanded.

size,J,V,D,DNA,CDR3
few,TRBJ2-2,TRBV15,NA,TGTGCCACCAGCAGAGAAGGCCCTCGGGGTGGGGAGCTGTTTTTT,CATSREGPRGGELFF
NA,TRBJ2-1,TRBV7-8,TRBD1,TGTGCCAGCAGCTTGGGACAGGGGACGTCGCAGGGGCTAAACAATGAGCAGTTCTTC,CASSLGQGTSQGLNNEQFF
few,TRBJ1-6,TRBV20-1,NA,TGCAGTGCTAGGCCCAGTGGGTATAATTCACCCCTCCACTTT,CSARPSGYNSPLHF
once,TRBJ2-1,TRBV29-1,TRBD2,TGCAGTGGGACGGGAGGGTCTAGATCCTACAATGAGCAGTTCTTC,CSGTGGSRSYNEQFF
NA,TRBJ2-1,TRBV3-1,NA,TGTGCCAGCAGCCTTCGACCCGTACATGAGCAGTTCTTC,CASSLRPVHEQFF
NA,TRBJ2-1,TRBV29-1,NA,TGCAGCGTTGCCAACAATGAGCAGTTCTTC,CSVANNEQFF
many,TRBJ2-7,TRBV2,NA,TGTGCCAGCAGTGAAGCGGGCTACGAGCAGTACTTC,CASSEAGYEQYF
NA,TRBJ2-3,TRBV10-3,NA,TGTGCCATCAGGATAACAGCCAGGGGAGATACGCAGTATTTT,CAIRITARGDTQYF
few,TRBJ2-3,TRBV7-2,NA,TGTGCCAGCAGCTTCGGCCCAGATACGCAGTATTTT,CASSFGPDTQYF
few,TRBJ2-7,TRBV20-1,NA,TGCAGTGCTAGAGATTCAGGGCAGTCACTCTTC,CSARDSGQSLF
few,TRBJ2-1,TRBV20-1,TRBD2,TGCAGTGCTAGAGATCTACTAGCGGGAAATGAGCAGTTCTTC,CSARDLLAGNEQFF
NA,TRBJ2-7,TRBV3-1,NA,TGTGCCAGCAGCCAAGACAATGGGATCTGGGAGCAGTACTTC,CASSQDNGIWEQYF
NA,TRBJ1-2,TRBV18,NA,TGTGCCAGCTCACCGACGGGACATACTCTCTCTAACTATGGCTACACCTTC,CASSPTGHTLSNYGYTF
few,TRBJ2-2,TRBV27,NA,TGTGCCAGCAGTCCCCTCCGAGTGGACACCGGGGAGCTGTTTTTT,CASSPLRVDTGELFF
NA,TRBJ2-1,TRBV12-3/TRBV12-4,TRBD2,TGTGCCAGCAGGATTAGCGGGGGGGCGGCTGAGCAGTTCTTC,CASRISGGAAEQFF
NA,TRBJ2-6,TRBV6-1,NA,TGTGCCAGCAGTGAAGCGGCCGGATTAGTCTCTGGGGCCAACGTCCTGACTTTC,CASSEAAGLVSGANVLTF
few,TRBJ2-5,TRBV7-2,NA,TGTGCCAGCAGCTACGGAGGCCGGGGAGAGACCCAGTACTTC,CASSYGGRGETQYF
NA,TRBJ1-1,TRBV18,TRBD1,TGTGCCAGCTCACCAACAGGGGGCGAGCATGAAGCTTTCTTT,CASSPTGGEHEAFF
many,TRBJ2-7,TRBV5-1,TRBD1,TGCGCCAGCAGATCTCCGGGACAGGGGCCCTACGAGCAGTACTTC,CASRSPGQGPYEQYF
NA,TRBJ1-4,TRBV5-6,TRBD1,TGTGCCAGCCAAGGACAGGGATGGAATGAAAAACTGTTTTTT,CASQGQGWNEKLFF
NA,TRBJ2-6,TRBV11-2,NA,TGTGCCAGCAGCTTAGACCGCCCTGGACCCTCTGGGGCCAACGTCCTGACTTTC,CASSLDRPGPSGANVLTF
few,TRBJ1-1,TRBV6-1,NA,TGTGCCAGCAGTGAAGCTGGCGGGGGGCCCACTTTT,CASSEAGGGPTF
NA,TRBJ2-1,TRBV6-1,NA,TGTGCCAGCAGTGAAGGGCGGGGAAAAGTATCCTACAATGAGCAGTTCTTC,CASSEGRGKVSYNEQFF
few,TRBJ2-7,TRBV29-1,TRBD2,TGCAGCGTTGAACGGCTAGCGGGAACGTACGAGCAGTACTTC,CSVERLAGTYEQYF
few,TRBJ2-5,TRBV11-2,TRBD2,TGTGCCAGCCGCCTAGGGACTAGCGTGGAGACCCAGTACTTC,CASRLGTSVETQYF
NA,TRBJ2-1,TRBV9,NA,TGTGCCAGCAGCGTATCCGGGCCCTCCTACAATGAGCAGTTCTTC,CASSVSGPSYNEQFF
few,TRBJ2-3,TRBV7-3,NA,TGTGCCAGCAGCTTATCGTCGGGCACAGATACGCAGTATTTT,CASSLSSGTDTQYF
few,TRBJ2-1,TRBV19,TRBD2,TGTGCCAGTAAGGGACTAGCGGGAGGGCCGGGATACAATGAGCAGTTCTTC,CASKGLAGGPGYNEQFF
few,TRBJ2-3,TRBV7-2,TRBD2,TGTGCCAGCAGCTTAGCGAAACTAGCGAGAACAGATACGCAGTATTTT,CASSLAKLARTDTQYF
few,TRBJ2-3,TRBV4-2,NA,TGTGCCAGCAGCCAAGGGTTGGGTGGAGGAAAAGGCTCTAGCACAGATACGCAGTATTTT,CASSQGLGGGKGSSTDTQYF
many,TRBJ2-2,TRBV7-6,NA,TGTGCCAGCGGGACCGGGATAAGGAACACCGGGGAGCTGTTTTTT,CASGTGIRNTGELFF
NA,TRBJ2-7,TRBV20-1,NA,TGCAGTGCACTTGGACAGAGCTCCTACGAGCAGTACTTC,CSALGQSSYEQYF
NA,TRBJ1-4,TRBV9,NA,TGTGCCAGCAGCCCGGGGGACGGATATGGGGAAAAACTGTTTTTT,CASSPGDGYGEKLFF
NA,TRBJ1-2,TRBV29-1,TRBD1,TGCAGCGCTTCAGGGGGACAGGACTATGGCTACACCTTC,CSASGGQDYGYTF
NA,TRBJ2-7,TRBV7-2,NA,TGTGCCAGCAGCCGCCCCGGGGCGACCTACGAGCAGTACTTC,CASSRPGATYEQYF
NA,TRBJ2-2,TRBV6-1,TRBD2,TGTGCCAGCTCGAGCGGGGGGGTCCTGGACGGGGAGCTGTTTTTT,CASSSGGVLDGELFF
NA,TRBJ1-1,TRBV15,NA,TGTGCCACCAGCGGGGGCCGGTGGTCTGAAGCTTTCTTT,CATSGGRWSEAFF
NA,TRBJ1-5,TRBV30,NA,TGTGCCTGGAGTTCAGGGAATAGCAATCAGCCCCAGCATTTT,CAWSSGNSNQPQHF
few,TRBJ2-1,TRBV7-6,TRBD2,TGTGCCAGCAGCTCAGCGGGGGGGCACAATGAGCAGTTCTTC,CASSSAGGHNEQFF
once,TRBJ1-2,TRBV9,NA,TGTGCCAGCAGCGTAGGGAGACAGTGGAACTATGGCTACACCTTC,CASSVGRQWNYGYTF
few,TRBJ1-1,TRBV18,TRBD1,TGTGCCAGCTCACCACGGGACAGGGACACTGAAGCTTTCTTT,CASSPRDRDTEAFF
few,TRBJ1-5,TRBV7-2,NA,TGTGCCAGCAGCTTCGACTTAACGCTTTATAGCAATCAGCCCCAGCATTTT,CASSFDLTLYSNQPQHF